This T cell receptor (beta chain) was recorded in a study of shared clonotypes between healthy human individuals. Sequencing used immunoSEQ multiplex PCR; TCRdb keeps in-frame clones, though not all of them. The sample lists approximately 2,300,000 clones, roughly 90% occurring once. The CDR3 runs to 14 residues. Germline V gene lookup returns CDR1 SEHNR and CDR2 FQNEAQ (reference sequence). With V trimmed by 5 bases and J by 4 bases, 3 bases remained unmatched. Details on this clone: What it binds is unknown.

Overall study findings and caveats: Memory subsets had estimated richness that was generally smaller than that of naive subsets. Donor scarcity curtailed the genetic and exposure-history diversity represented herein.

The sequence derives from a young man in good health. Some clones in this sample may be carry-over from other donors' samples. The sequenced sample was naive CD4+ T cells from PBMCs. This sample's subset: CD45RA+ positively selected. The chain links TRBV7-9 to TRBJ1-5, with TRBD1 identical over 9 bases. The CDR3: CASSRTGVNQPQHF. The CDR3 nucleotides read TGTGCCAGCAGCCGGACAGGGGTAAATCAGCCCCAGCATTTT.